These 11 T cell receptor beta chains were sequenced from one sample in a study of blood T cell repertoires in COVID-19 (dated by TCRdb to about 2020). The library was obtained by the immunoSEQ multiplex PCR assay. TCRdb retrieved this table from immuneACCESS and kept in-frame rearrangements only. Not all clones are present; in checked studies, unresolved V genes account for under half, and no reason is known for the remainder. Recorded for this sample are about 120,000 clones; around 84% of them occurred a single time. Around 13% of the sample belongs to the ten largest clones. The sequencing sample was made of peripheral blood. All receptors derive from a human donor in a cohort sampled during active COVID-19.

This chain uses TRBV20-1 with TRBJ1-2; D perhaps matches TRBD1 (5 bases). The germline V and J ends were trimmed by 3 bases and 8 bases, with 10 bases remaining between them. This CDR3 is built from 11 residues. Germline V gene data show CDR1 as DFQATT and CDR2 as SNEGSKA (reference sequence). CDR3 DNA: TGCAGTGCTAGGGCCGACAGAGGCTACACCTTC. Translation: CSARADRGYTF.

This chain uses TRBV6-6 with TRBJ2-7; D is unresolved. In germline, CDR1 is MNHNY, CDR2 SVGAGI (reference sequence). V gave up 5 bases and J gave up 4 bases, with 6 bases separating them. The CDR3 sequence is 11 residues long. CDR3 coding DNA: TGTGCCAGCAGTCCTTTATACGAGCAGTACTTC. It yields the protein CASSPLYEQYF.

The chain employs TRBV4-3 and TRBJ2-1; 9 positions match TRBD2. The ends lost 0 bases at V and 7 bases at J; junction bases unmatched: 10. The CDR3 is made up of 17 amino acids. From germline, CDR1 is LGHNA and CDR2 YSLEER. This CDR3 reads CASSQELGAGGGNEQFF. The CDR3 DNA reads as TGCGCCAGCAGCCAAGAACTGGGAGCGGGGGGCGGGAATGAGCAGTTCTTC.

The chain recombines TRBV19 with TRBJ2-7, with a weak D call TRBD2 (6 bases). CDR3 length equals 14 residues. V lost 6 bases, J lost 2 bases, and 14 bases lay in between. Germline CDR1 reads LNHDA; CDR2 reads SQIVND (reference sequence). DNA for the CDR3: TGTGCCAGTAGGCACCGGGACTGGCCCTACGAGCAGTACTTC. Residues: CASRHRDWPYEQYF.

This rearrangement joins TRBV4-3 to TRBJ2-1, with D perhaps TRBD2 (6 bases). V was trimmed by 0 bases and J by 4 bases, leaving 10 bases between them. The CDR3 totals 15 residues. Germline assignment: CDR1 LGHNA and CDR2 YSLEER. Here the CDR3 reads CASSQEGTYYNEQFF. The CDR3 DNA sequence: TGCGCCAGCAGCCAAGAGGGGACTTATTACAATGAGCAGTTCTTC.

The chain combines TRBV7-6 with TRBJ1-3, with TRBD1 as a possible D gene (6 bases). The length of the CDR3 is 17 residues. Deletions cut 4 bases from V and 4 bases from J, with 20 bases between. The germline V gene has CDR1 SGHVS and CDR2 FNYEAQ. CDR3 sequence (DNA): TGTGCCAGCAGCTCCGGGGTTGGGAACAGGGAGGGAAACACCATATATTTT. Amino acids: CASSSGVGNREGNTIYF.

The V gene is TRBV27, the J gene TRBJ1-1; 12 nucleotides agree with TRBD1. Germline CDR1 and CDR2: MNHEY and SMNVEV (reference sequence). V lost 6 bases to trimming and J lost 7 bases; unmatched junction nucleotides: 9. The CDR3 length is 15 residues. CDR3 sequence reads: CASRGTGGLLGEAFF. CDR3 nucleotide sequence: TGTGCCAGCAGAGGGACAGGGGGCCTCCTAGGTGAAGCTTTCTTT.

This chain links TRBV30 with TRBJ2-7, with 12 bases lining up with TRBD2. This CDR3 spans 13 amino acids. Germline CDR1 reads GTSNPN; CDR2 reads SVGIG (reference sequence). The junction had 3 bases not matched to a gene; V was cut back by 5 bases and J by 4 bases. This chain's CDR3 is CAWETSGGYEQYF. DNA of the CDR3: TGTGCCTGGGAGACTAGCGGGGGTTACGAGCAGTACTTC.

CDR3 sequence reads: CATSSRDTDPEQYF. For the CDR3, the DNA is TGTGCCACCAGCAGCCGGGACACCGACCCCGAGCAGTACTTC. The rearrangement links TRBV15 to TRBJ2-7, with TRBD1 as a possible D gene (6 bases). The germline CDR1 and CDR2 sequences are LNHNV and YYDKDF (reference sequence). V shed 3 bases and J shed 6 bases, with 15 bases lying between them. The CDR3 has 14 residues.

The chain recombines TRBV10-2 with TRBJ2-2, with a weak D call TRBD1 (5 bases). Trimming removed 3 bases at V and 4 bases at J, with 12 bases between. The CDR3 totals 15 residues. The germline V gene encodes CDR1 WSHSY and CDR2 SAAADI. Here the CDR3 DNA reads TGCGCCAGCAGTGACCCGACAGACCTCACCGGGGAGCTGTTTTTT. It codes for CASSDPTDLTGELFF.

This clone is labeled medium-sized. This chain connects TRBV2 to TRBJ2-3, with D possibly being TRBD2 (7 bases). V lost 9 bases, J lost 4 bases, and 17 bases lay in between. CDR3 size: 14 residues. The germline gives CDR1 SNHLY, CDR2 FYNNEI. CDR3 region: CASNLRGAADTQYF. The CDR3 DNA is TGTGCCAGTAACCTACGGGGGGCCGCAGATACGCAGTATTTT.